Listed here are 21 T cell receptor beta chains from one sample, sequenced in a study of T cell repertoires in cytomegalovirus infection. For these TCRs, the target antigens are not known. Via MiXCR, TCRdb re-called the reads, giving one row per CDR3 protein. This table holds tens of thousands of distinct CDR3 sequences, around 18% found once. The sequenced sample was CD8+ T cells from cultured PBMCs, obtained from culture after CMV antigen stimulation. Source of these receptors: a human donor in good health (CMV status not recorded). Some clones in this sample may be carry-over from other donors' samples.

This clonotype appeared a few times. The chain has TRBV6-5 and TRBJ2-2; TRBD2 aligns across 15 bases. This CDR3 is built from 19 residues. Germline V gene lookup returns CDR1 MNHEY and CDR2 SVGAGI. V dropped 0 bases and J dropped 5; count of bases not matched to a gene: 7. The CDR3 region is CASSYSPGTSGGKTGELFF. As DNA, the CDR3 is TGTGCCAGCAGTTACTCACCCGGGACTAGCGGGGGGAAGACCGGGGAGCTGTTTTTT.

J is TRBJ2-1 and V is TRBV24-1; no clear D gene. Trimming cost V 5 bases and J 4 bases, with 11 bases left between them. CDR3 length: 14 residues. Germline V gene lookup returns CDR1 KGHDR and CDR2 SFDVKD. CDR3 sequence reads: CATSGTPTYNEQFF. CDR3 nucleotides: TGTGCCACCAGTGGAACCCCGACGTACAATGAGCAGTTCTTC.

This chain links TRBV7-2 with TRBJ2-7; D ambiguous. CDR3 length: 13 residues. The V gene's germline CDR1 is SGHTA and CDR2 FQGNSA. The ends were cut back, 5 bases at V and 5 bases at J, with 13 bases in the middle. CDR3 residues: CASSPMVRDEQYF. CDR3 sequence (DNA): TGTGCCAGCAGCCCGATGGTTCGAGACGAGCAGTACTTC.

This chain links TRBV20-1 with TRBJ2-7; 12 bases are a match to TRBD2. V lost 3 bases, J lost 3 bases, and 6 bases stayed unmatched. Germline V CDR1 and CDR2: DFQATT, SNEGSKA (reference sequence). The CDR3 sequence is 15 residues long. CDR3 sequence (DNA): TGCAGTGCTAGTTCTAGCGGGAGGGCCTACTACGAGCAGTACTTC. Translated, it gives CSASSSGRAYYEQYF.

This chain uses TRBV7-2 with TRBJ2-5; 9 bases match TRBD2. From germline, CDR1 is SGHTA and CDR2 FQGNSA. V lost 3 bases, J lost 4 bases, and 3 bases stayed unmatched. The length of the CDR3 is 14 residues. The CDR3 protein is CASSFGGGGETQYF. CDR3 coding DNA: TGTGCCAGCAGCTTCGGCGGGGGGGGAGAGACCCAGTACTTC.

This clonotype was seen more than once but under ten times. CDR3 sequence: CASQGTGDFKPYGYTF. For the CDR3, the DNA is TGTGCCAGCCAAGGGACAGGGGATTTTAAACCCTATGGCTACACCTTC. The gene calls are TRBV9 and TRBJ1-2; 10 nucleotides match TRBD1. From germline, CDR1 is SGDLS and CDR2 YYNGEE. V lost 7 bases to trimming and J lost 4 bases; unmatched junction nucleotides: 13. There are 16 residues in the CDR3. The variable domain in full, with the rest retrieved from reference TRBV9 and TRBJ1-2, is DSGVTQTPKHLITATGQRVTLRCSPRSGDLSVYWYQQSLDQGLQFLIQYYNGEERAKGNILERFSAQQFPDLHSELNLSSLELGDSALYFCASQGTGDFKPYGYTFGSGTRLTVV.

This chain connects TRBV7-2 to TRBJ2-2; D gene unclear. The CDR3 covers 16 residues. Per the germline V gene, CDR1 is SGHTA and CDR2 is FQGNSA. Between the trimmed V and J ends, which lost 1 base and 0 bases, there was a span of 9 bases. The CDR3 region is CASSLDWLPNTGELFF. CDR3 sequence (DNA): TGTGCCAGCAGCTTAGATTGGCTGCCGAACACCGGGGAGCTGTTTTTT. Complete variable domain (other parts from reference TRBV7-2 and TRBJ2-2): GAGVSQSPSNKVTEKGKDVELRCDPISGHTALYWYRQSLGQGLEFLIYFQGNSAPDKSGLPSDRFSAERTGGSVSTLTIQRTQQEDSAVYLCASSLDWLPNTGELFFGEGSRLTVL.

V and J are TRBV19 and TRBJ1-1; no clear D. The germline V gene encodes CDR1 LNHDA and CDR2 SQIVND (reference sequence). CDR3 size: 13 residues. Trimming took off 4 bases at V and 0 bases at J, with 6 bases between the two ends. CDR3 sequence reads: CASSTSLNTEAFF. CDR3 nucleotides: TGTGCCAGTAGTACCAGTTTGAACACTGAAGCTTTCTTT.

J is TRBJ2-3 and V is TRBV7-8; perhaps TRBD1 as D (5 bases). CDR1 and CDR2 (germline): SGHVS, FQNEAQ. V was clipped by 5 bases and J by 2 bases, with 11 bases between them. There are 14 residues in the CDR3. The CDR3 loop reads CASSPKGHTDTQYF. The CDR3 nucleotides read TGTGCCAGCAGCCCTAAAGGACACACAGATACGCAGTATTTT.

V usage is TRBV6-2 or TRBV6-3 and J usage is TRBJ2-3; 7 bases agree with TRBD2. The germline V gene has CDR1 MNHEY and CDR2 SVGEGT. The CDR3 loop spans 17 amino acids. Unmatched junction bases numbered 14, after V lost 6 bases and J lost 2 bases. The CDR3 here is CASSRPGLTPLTDTQYF. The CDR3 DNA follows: TGTGCCAGCAGCCGACCGGGACTAACCCCCCTCACAGATACGCAGTATTTT.

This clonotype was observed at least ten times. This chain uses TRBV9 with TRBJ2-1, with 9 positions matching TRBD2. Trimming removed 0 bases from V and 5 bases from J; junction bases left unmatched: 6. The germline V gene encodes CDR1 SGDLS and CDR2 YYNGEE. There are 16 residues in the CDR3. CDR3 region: CASSVGNSGRNNEQFF. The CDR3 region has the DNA TGTGCCAGCAGCGTAGGAAATAGCGGGAGAAACAATGAGCAGTTCTTC.

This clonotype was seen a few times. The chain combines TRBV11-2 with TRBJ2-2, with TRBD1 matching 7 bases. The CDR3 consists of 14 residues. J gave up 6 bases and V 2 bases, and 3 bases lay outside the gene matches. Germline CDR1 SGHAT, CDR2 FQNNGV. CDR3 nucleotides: TGTGCCAGCAGCTTAAGTCAGGGGGCCGGGGAGCTGTTTTTT. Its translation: CASSLSQGAGELFF. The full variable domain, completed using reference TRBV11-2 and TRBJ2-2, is EAGVAQSPRYKIIEKRQSVAFWCNPISGHATLYWYQQILGQGPKLLIQFQNNGVVDDSQLPKDRFSAERLKGVDSTLKIQPAKLEDSAVYLCASSLSQGAGELFFGEGSRLTVL.

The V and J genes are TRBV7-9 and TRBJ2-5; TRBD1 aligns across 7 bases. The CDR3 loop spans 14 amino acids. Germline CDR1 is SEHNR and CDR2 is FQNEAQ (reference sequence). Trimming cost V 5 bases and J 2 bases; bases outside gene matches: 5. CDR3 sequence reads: CASSPPTGQETQYF. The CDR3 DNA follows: TGTGCCAGCAGCCCCCCGACAGGGCAAGAGACCCAGTACTTC.

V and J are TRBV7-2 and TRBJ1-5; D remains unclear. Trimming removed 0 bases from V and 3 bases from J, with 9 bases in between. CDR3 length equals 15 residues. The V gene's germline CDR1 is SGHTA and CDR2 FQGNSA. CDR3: CASSLALLANQPQHF. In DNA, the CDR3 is TGTGCCAGCAGCTTAGCGCTGTTGGCCAATCAGCCCCAGCATTTT.

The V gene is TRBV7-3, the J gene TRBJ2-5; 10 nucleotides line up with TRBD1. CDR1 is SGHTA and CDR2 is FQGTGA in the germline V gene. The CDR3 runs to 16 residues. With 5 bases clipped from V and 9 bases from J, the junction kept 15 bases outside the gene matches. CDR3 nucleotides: TGTGCCAGCAGCCCCACTGGTGGGGGGACAGGGGCCCCCCAGTACTTC. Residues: CASSPTGGGTGAPQYF. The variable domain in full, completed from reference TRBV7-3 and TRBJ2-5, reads GAGVSQTPSNKVTEKGKYVELRCDPISGHTALYWYRQSLGQGPEFLIYFQGTGAADDSGLPNDRFFAVRPEGSVSTLKIQRTERGDSAVYLCASSPTGGGTGAPQYFGPGTRLLVL.

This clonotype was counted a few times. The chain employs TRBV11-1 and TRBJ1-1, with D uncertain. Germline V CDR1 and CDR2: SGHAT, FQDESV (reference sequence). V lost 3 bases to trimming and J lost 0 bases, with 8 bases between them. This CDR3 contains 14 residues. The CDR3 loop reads CASSLSGMNTEAFF. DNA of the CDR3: TGTGCCAGCAGCTTGTCCGGGATGAACACTGAAGCTTTCTTT.

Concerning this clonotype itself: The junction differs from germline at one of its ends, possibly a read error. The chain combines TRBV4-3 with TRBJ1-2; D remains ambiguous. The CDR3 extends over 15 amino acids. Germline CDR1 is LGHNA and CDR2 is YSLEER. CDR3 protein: CASSQDLRLNYGYTF. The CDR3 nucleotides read TGCGCCAGTAGCCAAGATCTGAGGCTTAACTATGGCTACACCTTC.

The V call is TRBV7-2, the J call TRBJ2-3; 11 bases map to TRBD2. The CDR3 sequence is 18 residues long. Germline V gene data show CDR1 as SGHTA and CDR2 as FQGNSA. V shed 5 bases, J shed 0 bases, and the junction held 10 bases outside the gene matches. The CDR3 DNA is TGTGCCAGCAGCCCGATCCGACTAGCGGGGCGAAGCACAGATACGCAGTATTTT. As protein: CASSPIRLAGRSTDTQYF.

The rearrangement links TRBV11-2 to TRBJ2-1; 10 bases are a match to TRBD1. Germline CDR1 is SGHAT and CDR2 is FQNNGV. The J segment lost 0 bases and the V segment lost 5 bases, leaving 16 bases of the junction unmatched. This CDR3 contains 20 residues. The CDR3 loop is CASSRPPLGQGGSSYNEQFF. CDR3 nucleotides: TGTGCCAGCAGCCGACCCCCACTTGGACAGGGGGGGAGCTCCTACAATGAGCAGTTCTTC.

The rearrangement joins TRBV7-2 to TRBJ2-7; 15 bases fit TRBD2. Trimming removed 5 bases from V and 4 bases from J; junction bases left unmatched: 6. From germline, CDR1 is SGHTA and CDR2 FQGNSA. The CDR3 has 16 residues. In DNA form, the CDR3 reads TGTGCCAGCAGCCTTGGACTAGCGGGGGGGCCATACGAGCAGTACTTC. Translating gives CASSLGLAGGPYEQYF.

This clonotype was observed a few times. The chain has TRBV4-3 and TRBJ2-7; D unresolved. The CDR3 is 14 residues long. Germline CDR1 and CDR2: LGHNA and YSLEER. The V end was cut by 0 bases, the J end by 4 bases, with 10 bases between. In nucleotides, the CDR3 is TGCGCCAGCAGCCAAGAAAACGAGGATTACGAGCAGTACTTC. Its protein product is CASSQENEDYEQYF.